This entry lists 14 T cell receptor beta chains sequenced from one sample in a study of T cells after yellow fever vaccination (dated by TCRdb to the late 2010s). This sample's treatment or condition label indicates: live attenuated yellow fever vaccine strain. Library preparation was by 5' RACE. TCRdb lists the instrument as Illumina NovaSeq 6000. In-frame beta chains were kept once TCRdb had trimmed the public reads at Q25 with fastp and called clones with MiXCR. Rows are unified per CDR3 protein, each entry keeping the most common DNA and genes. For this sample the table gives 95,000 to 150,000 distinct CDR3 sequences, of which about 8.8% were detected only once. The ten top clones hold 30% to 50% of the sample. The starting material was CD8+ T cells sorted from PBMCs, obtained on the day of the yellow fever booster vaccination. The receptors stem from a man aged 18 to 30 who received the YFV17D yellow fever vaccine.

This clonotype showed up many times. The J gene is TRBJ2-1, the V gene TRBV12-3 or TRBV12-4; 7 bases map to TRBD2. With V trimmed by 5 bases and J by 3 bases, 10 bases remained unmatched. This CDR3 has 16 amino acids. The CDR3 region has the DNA TGTGCCAGCAGTCCACCGACTAGCCCAAACTACAATGAGCAGTTCTTC. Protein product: CASSPPTSPNYNEQFF.

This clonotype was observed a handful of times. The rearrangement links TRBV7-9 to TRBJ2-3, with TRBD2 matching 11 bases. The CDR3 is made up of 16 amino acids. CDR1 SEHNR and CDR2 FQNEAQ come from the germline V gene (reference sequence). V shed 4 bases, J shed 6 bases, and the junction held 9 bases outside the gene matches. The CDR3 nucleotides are TGTGCCAGCAGCTCCGATAGCGGGGGGGCATGGGATACGCAGTATTTT. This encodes CASSSDSGGAWDTQYF.

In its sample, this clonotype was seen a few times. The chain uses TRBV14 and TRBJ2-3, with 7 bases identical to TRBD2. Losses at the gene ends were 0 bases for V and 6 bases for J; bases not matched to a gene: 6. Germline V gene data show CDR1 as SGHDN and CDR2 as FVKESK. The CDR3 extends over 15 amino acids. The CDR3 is CASSQDPAGTDTQYF. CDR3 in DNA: TGTGCCAGCAGCCAAGATCCAGCGGGGACCGATACGCAGTATTTT.

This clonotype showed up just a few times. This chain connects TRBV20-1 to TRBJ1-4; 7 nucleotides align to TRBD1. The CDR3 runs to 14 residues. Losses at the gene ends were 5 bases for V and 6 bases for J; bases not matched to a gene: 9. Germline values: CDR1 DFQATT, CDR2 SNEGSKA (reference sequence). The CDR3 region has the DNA TGCAGTGCTGGTAGGGGAGGGGGCGATGAAAAACTGTTTTTT. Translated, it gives CSAGRGGGDEKLFF.

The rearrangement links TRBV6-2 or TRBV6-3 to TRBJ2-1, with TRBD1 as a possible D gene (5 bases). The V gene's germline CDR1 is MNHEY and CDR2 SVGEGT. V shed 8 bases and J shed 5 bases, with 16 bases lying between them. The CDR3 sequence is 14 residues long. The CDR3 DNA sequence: TGTGCCAGCGATAAGGGGCCAGGGAACAATGAGCAGTTCTTC. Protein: CASDKGPGNNEQFF.

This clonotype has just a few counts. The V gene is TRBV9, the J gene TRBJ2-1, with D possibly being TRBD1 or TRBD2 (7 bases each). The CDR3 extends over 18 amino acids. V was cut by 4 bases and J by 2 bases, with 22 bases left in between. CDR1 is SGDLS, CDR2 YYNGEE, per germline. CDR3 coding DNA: TGTGCCAGCAGCCCCCATGCAGGGGGGGGCAGTACCTACAATGAGCAGTTCTTC. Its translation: CASSPHAGGGSTYNEQFF.

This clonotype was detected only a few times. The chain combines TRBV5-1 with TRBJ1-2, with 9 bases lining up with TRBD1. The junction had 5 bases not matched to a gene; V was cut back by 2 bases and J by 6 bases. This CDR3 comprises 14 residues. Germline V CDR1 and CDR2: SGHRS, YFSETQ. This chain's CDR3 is CASSFTGGYDGYTF. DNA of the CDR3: TGCGCCAGCAGCTTTACAGGGGGCTATGATGGCTACACCTTC.

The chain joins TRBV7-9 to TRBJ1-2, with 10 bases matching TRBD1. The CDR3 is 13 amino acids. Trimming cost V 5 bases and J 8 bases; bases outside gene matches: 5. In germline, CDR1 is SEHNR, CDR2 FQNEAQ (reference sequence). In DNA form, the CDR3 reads TGTGCCAGCAGCCTGACAGGGGGCGAAGGCTACACCTTC. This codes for CASSLTGGEGYTF.

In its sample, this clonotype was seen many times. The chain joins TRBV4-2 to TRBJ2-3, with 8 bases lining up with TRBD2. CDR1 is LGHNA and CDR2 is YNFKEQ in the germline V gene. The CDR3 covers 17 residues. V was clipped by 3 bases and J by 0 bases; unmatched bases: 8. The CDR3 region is CASSQDTSGPSTDTQYF. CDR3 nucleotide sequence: TGTGCCAGCAGCCAGGATACTAGCGGCCCTAGCACAGATACGCAGTATTTT.

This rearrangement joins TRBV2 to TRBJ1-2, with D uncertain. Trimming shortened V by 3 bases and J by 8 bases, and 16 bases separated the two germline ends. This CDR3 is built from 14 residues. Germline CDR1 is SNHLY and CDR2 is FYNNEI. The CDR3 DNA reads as TGTGCCAGCAGTGACGGACGGCCCCAGTGGGGCTACACCTTC. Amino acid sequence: CASSDGRPQWGYTF.

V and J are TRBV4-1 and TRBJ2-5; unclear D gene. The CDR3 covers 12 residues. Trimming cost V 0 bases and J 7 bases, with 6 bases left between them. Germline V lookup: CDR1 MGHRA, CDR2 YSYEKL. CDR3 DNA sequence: TGCGCCAGCAGCCAAGACTTAGGGACCCAGTACTTC. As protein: CASSQDLGTQYF.

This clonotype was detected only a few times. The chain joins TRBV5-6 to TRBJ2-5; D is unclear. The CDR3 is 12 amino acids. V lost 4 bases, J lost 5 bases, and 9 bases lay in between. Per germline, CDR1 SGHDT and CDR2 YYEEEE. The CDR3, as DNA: TGTGCCAGCAGCCCACTACGGGAGACCCAGTACTTC. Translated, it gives CASSPLRETQYF.

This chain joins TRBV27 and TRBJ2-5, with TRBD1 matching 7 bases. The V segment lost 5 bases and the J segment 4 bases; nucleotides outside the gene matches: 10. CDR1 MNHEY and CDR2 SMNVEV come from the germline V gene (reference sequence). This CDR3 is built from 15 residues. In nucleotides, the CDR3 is TGTGCCAGCAGTCCCTCTTCGACAGGGAGAGAGACCCAGTACTTC. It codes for CASSPSSTGRETQYF.

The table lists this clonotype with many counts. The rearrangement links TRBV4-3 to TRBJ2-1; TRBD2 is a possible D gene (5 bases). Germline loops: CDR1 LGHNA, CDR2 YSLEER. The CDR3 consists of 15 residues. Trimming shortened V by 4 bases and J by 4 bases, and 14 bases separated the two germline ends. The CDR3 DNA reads TGCGCCAGCAGCCGGAGCGAGTCGGGGTACAATGAGCAGTTCTTC. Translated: CASSRSESGYNEQFF.